This TCR beta chain was sequenced during a study of T-cell memory formation after mild COVID-19. Background on the study: TCR clusters mostly belonged to single donors.

TCRdb processed the 5' RACE reads anew with MiXCR; each CDR3 protein has one entry. Of a few hundred thousand distinct CDR3 sequences listed, 8.5% to 9.5% are singletons. The CDR3 is made up of 17 amino acids. CDR1 KGHSH and CDR2 LQKENI come from the germline V gene. Unmatched junction bases numbered 10, after V lost 5 bases and J lost 2 bases. The sample consisted of PBMCs or a T cell subset sorted from them (not recorded which). The chain combines TRBV18 with TRBJ1-3; 9 positions match TRBD1. The TCR sequence derives from a man aged 18 to 29 who had mild COVID-19 (a few samples of this study predate the infection). Cell type and time point are not known. CDR3 bases: TGTGCCAGCTCAATCCGGGACAGGGTTCTACCTGGAAACACCATATATTTT. Residues: CASSIRDRVLPGNTIYF.